This TCR beta chain was recovered during a study of cytomegalovirus exposure and HLA in healthy donors. This PCR relied on a set of 60 Vbeta primers and 13 Jbeta primers. TCRdb's copy holds only in-frame clones and misses some; the assay was immunoSEQ multiplex PCR. The sample includes fewer than 250,000 clones, 80% to 90% of them seen just once. General study results and limits: Productive status was seen about 90% or about 30% of the time for most TCR beta V segments in an earlier analysis. Of the V segments, some could not be distinguished, including TRBV6-2 and TRBV6-3, and were excluded. In a later analysis, HLA-associated TCR beta chains were more clonally expanded than equally common others.

The donors comprised healthy bone marrow donors. Turning to this clone: Antigen unknown.

Germline CDR1 and CDR2: MDHEN and SYDVKM. The CDR3 runs to 11 residues. Trimming removed 5 bases at V and 9 bases at J, with 8 bases between. The chain joins TRBV28 to TRBJ1-5; D is ambiguous. The source is a man aged 25-40 years in good health and CMV-seronegative. Sequencing was carried out using PBMCs. The CDR3 coding sequence is TGTGCCAGCAGTAGACTCCTGCCCCAGCATTTT. The encoded protein is CASSRLLPQHF.